The 32 T cell receptor beta chains reported below all come from one sample, sequenced in a study of T-cell reconstitution after alpha-beta-depleted transplantation in children. As it was prepared, the TCRbeta library received unique molecular identifiers. MiXCR was run by TCRdb on the PCR reads, yielding one entry per CDR3 protein. The sample carries over 550,000 distinct CDR3 sequences, roughly a tenth recorded once. This material consisted of PBMCs from the stem cell graft donor, taken from the stem cell graft. The receptors here all came from a human donor who donated a stem cell graft to a child with acute myeloid leukemia.

In its sample, this clonotype was seen a few times. The chain recombines TRBV7-9 with TRBJ1-1, with TRBD1 matching 8 bases. The V segment lost 4 bases and the J segment 4 bases; nucleotides outside the gene matches: 11. Germline V gene data show CDR1 as SEHNR and CDR2 as FQNEAQ (reference sequence). CDR3 size: 16 residues. As DNA, the CDR3 is TGTGCCAGCAGCTCCACCGAATCAGGGGGCGGCACTGAAGCTTTCTTT. Amino acids: CASSSTESGGGTEAFF.

The table lists this clonotype with many counts. The V gene is TRBV28, the J gene TRBJ1-6; TRBD1 agrees at 7 bases. Looked up from germline, CDR1 is MDHEN and CDR2 is SYDVKM. CDR3 length: 16 residues. After removal of 3 bases from V and 6 bases from J, the junction contained 8 bases not matched to a gene. The CDR3 region is CASSLEQGLGNSPLHF. Written as DNA, the CDR3 is TGTGCCAGCAGTTTGGAACAGGGGTTGGGTAATTCACCCCTCCACTTT.

The sample holds many counts of this clonotype. The rearrangement links TRBV20-1 to TRBJ2-1; D call uncertain. Germline assignment: CDR1 DFQATT and CDR2 SNEGSKA (reference sequence). The CDR3 loop spans 14 amino acids. V gave up 3 bases and J gave up 8 bases, with 17 bases separating them. CDR3 DNA sequence: TGCAGTGCTAGGCAGTGGGCCTTTTCCGATGAGCAGTTCTTC. Translated, it gives CSARQWAFSDEQFF.

Many counts were recorded for this clonotype. The rearrangement links TRBV10-3 to TRBJ2-1, with D possibly being TRBD1 or TRBD2 (5 bases each). The CDR3 sequence is 13 residues long. The V end lost 10 bases, the J end lost 6 bases, and 16 bases lay between the germline ends. From germline, CDR1 is ENHRY and CDR2 SYGVKD. Written as DNA, the CDR3 is TGTGCCACTGGGGCTGGGGACCCCAATGAGCAGTTCTTC. Its translation: CATGAGDPNEQFF.

The V and J genes are TRBV20-1 and TRBJ2-7, with 9 bases matching TRBD2. J lost 2 bases, V lost 0 bases, and 8 bases had no gene match. CDR1 and CDR2 from the germline V gene are DFQATT and SNEGSKA (reference sequence). The CDR3 is 16 residues long. The CDR3 loop reads CSARDYGGRVPYEQYF. CDR3 nucleotides: TGCAGTGCTAGAGATTACGGCGGGAGGGTCCCCTACGAGCAGTACTTC.

This clonotype was detected only a few times. The chain joins TRBV4-3 to TRBJ2-3; unclear D gene. This CDR3 is built from 16 residues. Between the trimmed V and J ends, which lost 0 bases and 4 bases, there was a span of 14 bases. Germline assignment: CDR1 LGHNA and CDR2 YSLEER. The CDR3 region is CASSQDKLSYADTQYF. The CDR3 DNA reads TGCGCCAGCAGCCAAGACAAGCTAAGTTACGCAGATACGCAGTATTTT.

The sample holds a few counts of this clonotype. The chain combines TRBV20-1 with TRBJ2-5; 10 bases fit TRBD1. This CDR3 has 18 amino acids. Germline V gene sequence: CDR1 DFQATT, CDR2 SNEGSKA (reference sequence). The junction had 15 bases not matched to a gene; V was cut back by 5 bases and J by 0 bases. The CDR3 here is CSAPQLTGGRYNQETQYF. The CDR3 bases are TGCAGTGCTCCCCAATTGACAGGGGGCCGATATAACCAAGAGACCCAGTACTTC.

This clonotype was seen more than once but under ten times. The chain recombines TRBV29-1 with TRBJ2-7; D is possibly TRBD1 or TRBD2 (6 bases each). V was cut by 3 bases and J by 3 bases, with 21 bases left in between. The CDR3 contains 16 residues. Germline V CDR1 and CDR2: SQVTM, ANQGSEA. CDR3 bases: TGCAGCGTTGAGGGGGCGACTAGTCGGGGGATCTACGAGCAGTACTTC. This encodes CSVEGATSRGIYEQYF.

This clonotype was found a few times. The genes are TRBV5-6 and TRBJ2-5, with D possibly matching TRBD2 (5 bases). This CDR3 has 13 residues. V lost 4 bases, J lost 4 bases, and 11 bases lay in between. Germline-derived CDR1 and CDR2 are SGHDT and YYEEEE. CDR3 coding DNA: TGTGCCAGCAGCGTAGGACTTTTAGAGACCCAGTACTTC. Protein: CASSVGLLETQYF.

The chain carries TRBV6-4 and TRBJ2-3, with TRBD2 identical over 9 bases. This CDR3 comprises 19 residues. V lost 5 bases, J lost 4 bases, and 19 bases stayed unmatched. Germline V CDR1 and CDR2: MRHNA, SNTAGT. This chain's CDR3 is CASSRSAAIAGVGADTQYF. In nucleotides, the CDR3 is TGTGCCAGCAGTCGATCGGCGGCCATAGCGGGAGTCGGTGCAGATACGCAGTATTTT.

This clonotype has only a few counts. CDR3 nucleotides: TGTGCCAGCAGTAAGGGACTAGCGGGAGGACCGATCTACAATGAGCAGTTCTTC. This translates into CASSKGLAGGPIYNEQFF. The chain uses TRBV6-1 and TRBJ2-1, with 15 bases matching TRBD2. The length of the CDR3 is 18 residues. Looked up from germline, CDR1 is MNHNS and CDR2 is SASEGT. Trimming took 5 bases from V and 3 from J; bases not matched to a gene: 8.

This chain joins TRBV5-1 and TRBJ2-1, with D perhaps matching TRBD2 (5 bases). In germline, CDR1 is SGHRS, CDR2 YFSETQ. The CDR3 has 15 residues. The V end lost 0 bases, the J end lost 7 bases, and 14 bases lay between the germline ends. The CDR3 sequence: CASSLEVRVGNEQFF. In DNA, the CDR3 is TGCGCCAGCAGCTTGGAGGTGAGGGTGGGGAATGAGCAGTTCTTC. Together with reference TRBV5-1 and TRBJ2-1, the CDR3 gives the full variable domain: KAGVTQTPRYLIKTRGQQVTLSCSPISGHRSVSWYQQTPGQGLQFLFEYFSETQRNKGNFPGRFSGRQFSNSRSEMNVSTLELGDSALYLCASSLEVRVGNEQFFGPGTRLTVL.

The sample holds many counts of this clonotype. The chain recombines TRBV5-6 with TRBJ2-3; 7 bases match TRBD1. The CDR3 runs 15 residues. V lost 4 bases, J lost 0 bases, and 5 bases stayed unmatched. The germline V gene encodes CDR1 SGHDT and CDR2 YYEEEE. The CDR3 sequence is CASSPQTGSTDTQYF. CDR3 nucleotide sequence: TGTGCCAGCAGCCCTCAGACAGGGAGCACAGATACGCAGTATTTT. Complete variable domain (other parts from reference TRBV5-6 and TRBJ2-3): DAGVTQSPTHLIKTRGQQVTLRCSPKSGHDTVSWYQQALGQGPQFIFQYYEEEERQRGNFPDRFSGHQFPNYSSELNVNALLLGDSALYLCASSPQTGSTDTQYFGPGTRLTVL.

This clonotype appeared many times. CDR3 sequence (DNA): TGTGCCTGGAGTGGGTCCTCCTCGTCTGGAAACACCATATATTTT. This encodes CAWSGSSSSGNTIYF. The rearrangement links TRBV30 to TRBJ1-3; D is undetermined. CDR1 is GTSNPN, CDR2 SVGIG, per germline (reference sequence). The CDR3 is 15 residues long. V was pared by 1 base and J by 1 base, with 11 bases between.

This clonotype has only a few counts. The gene calls are TRBV5-1 and TRBJ2-3, with 10 bases identical to TRBD2. In germline, CDR1 is SGHRS, CDR2 YFSETQ. Losses at the gene ends were 0 bases for V and 6 bases for J; bases not matched to a gene: 7. The CDR3 totals 16 residues. CDR3 residues: CASSLGPSGSLDTQYF. The CDR3 bases are TGCGCCAGCAGCTTGGGGCCTAGCGGGAGTTTGGATACGCAGTATTTT. Based on the CDR3 plus reference TRBV5-1 and TRBJ2-3, the full variable domain is KAGVTQTPRYLIKTRGQQVTLSCSPISGHRSVSWYQQTPGQGLQFLFEYFSETQRNKGNFPGRFSGRQFSNSRSEMNVSTLELGDSALYLCASSLGPSGSLDTQYFGPGTRLTVL.

This clonotype was recorded at least ten times. The chain carries TRBV18 and TRBJ2-1, with 11 nucleotides matching TRBD2. V lost 6 bases and J lost 7; bases outside the gene matches: 11. CDR1 is KGHSH and CDR2 is LQKENI in the germline V gene. CDR3 length: 16 amino acids. The CDR3 DNA reads TGTGCCAGCTCTTCTACTACTAGCGGGAGTTTGAATGAGCAGTTCTTC. This translates into CASSSTTSGSLNEQFF.

This clonotype came up many times. The V gene is TRBV12-3 or TRBV12-4, the J gene TRBJ2-6; 9 nucleotides line up with TRBD1. There are 16 residues in the CDR3. V was pared by 4 bases and J by 4 bases, with 5 bases of the junction left unmatched. In DNA, the CDR3 is TGTGCCAGCAGTTCTACAGGGGGCCCCGGGGCCAACGTCCTGACTTTC. Residues: CASSSTGGPGANVLTF.

This clonotype came up many times. The chain carries TRBV20-1 and TRBJ2-3, with 10 bases that match TRBD2. This CDR3 is built from 15 residues. The V segment lost 6 bases and the J segment 1 base; nucleotides outside the gene matches: 7. The germline gives CDR1 DFQATT, CDR2 SNEGSKA (reference sequence). CDR3: CSAPSGLAGTDTQYF. The CDR3 DNA reads as TGCAGTGCACCTTCTGGACTAGCGGGCACAGATACGCAGTATTTT.

The rearrangement uses TRBV27 and TRBJ2-7; D may be TRBD2 (6 bases). The ends were cut back, 3 bases at V and 6 bases at J, with 15 bases in the middle. The CDR3 extends over 14 amino acids. Germline V gene data show CDR1 as MNHEY and CDR2 as SMNVEV (reference sequence). This CDR3 reads CASSFSLFGSEQYF. The CDR3 DNA reads as TGTGCCAGCAGTTTTAGTCTATTCGGGAGCGAGCAGTACTTC.

This clonotype was counted ten times or more. V is TRBV4-1 and J is TRBJ2-1, with a possible D match to TRBD1 (6 bases). Germline-derived CDR1 and CDR2 are MGHRA and YSYEKL. Between the trimmed V and J ends, which lost 3 bases and 6 bases, there was a span of 18 bases. The CDR3 has 16 residues. Written as DNA, the CDR3 is TGCGCCAGCAGCCAGGTTGGGGCAGGGGTGTTCAATGAGCAGTTCTTC. This sequence encodes CASSQVGAGVFNEQFF.

This clonotype was seen only a few times. The chain uses TRBV20-1 and TRBJ1-1; unclear D gene. The CDR3 contains 11 residues. Trimming removed 1 base at V and 7 bases at J, with 7 bases between. The V gene's germline CDR1 is DFQATT and CDR2 SNEGSKA (reference sequence). CDR3 residues: CSARGLVEAFF. DNA of the CDR3: TGCAGTGCTAGAGGGTTAGTTGAAGCTTTCTTT.

This clonotype was counted a few times. The chain recombines TRBV20-1 with TRBJ2-2, with D tentatively TRBD2 (6 bases). V gave up 6 bases and J gave up 4 bases, with 15 bases separating them. The germline V gene encodes CDR1 DFQATT and CDR2 SNEGSKA (reference sequence). CDR3 size: 14 residues. This chain's CDR3 is CSAPRLGGTGELFF. The CDR3 nucleotides read TGCAGTGCCCCCCGACTAGGAGGCACCGGGGAGCTGTTTTTT.

This clonotype showed up many times. This chain connects TRBV3-1 to TRBJ2-4, with D hard to call. Per the germline V gene, CDR1 is LGHDT and CDR2 is YNNKEL (reference sequence). V was shortened by 4 bases and J by 1 base, with 8 bases between the two germline ends. The CDR3 consists of 14 residues. This CDR3 is CASSPSVAKNIQYF. The CDR3 DNA follows: TGTGCCAGCAGCCCGTCGGTCGCCAAAAACATTCAGTACTTC.

The rearrangement uses TRBV6-5 and TRBJ2-1, with TRBD1 identical over 8 bases. The V gene end was trimmed by 2 bases and the J gene end by 7 bases; junction bases not matched to a gene: 7. Germline values: CDR1 MNHEY, CDR2 SVGAGI. This CDR3 is 15 amino acids long. In DNA, the CDR3 is TGTGCCAGCAGTTACGCCCCGACAGGGGCGAATGAGCAGTTCTTC. This sequence encodes CASSYAPTGANEQFF.

This clonotype was observed a few times. V usage is TRBV11-2 and J usage is TRBJ2-7; 16 bases line up with TRBD2. The CDR3 runs to 18 residues. CDR1 and CDR2 (germline): SGHAT, FQNNGV. After removal of 3 bases from V and 2 bases from J, the junction contained 7 bases not matched to a gene. The CDR3 DNA is TGTGCCAGCAGCTTGGGACTAGCGGGAGGGATCATACCCTACGAGCAGTACTTC. This translates into CASSLGLAGGIIPYEQYF.

This clonotype has just a few counts. V usage is TRBV12-3 or TRBV12-4 and J usage is TRBJ2-7; 9 bases agree with TRBD1. V dropped 8 bases and J dropped 4; count of bases not matched to a gene: 9. The CDR3 loop spans 14 amino acids. CDR3: CASRPGQGGYEQYF. The CDR3 DNA is TGTGCCAGCCGCCCGGGACAGGGTGGGTACGAGCAGTACTTC.

This clonotype was counted only a few times. This chain joins TRBV5-5 and TRBJ1-5; possible D gene TRBD1, 5 bases. From germline, CDR1 is SGHKS and CDR2 YYEKEE (reference sequence). Trimming shortened V by 0 bases and J by 6 bases, and 13 bases separated the two germline ends. The CDR3 covers 15 residues. CDR3 sequence (DNA): TGTGCCAGCAGCTTGGCGGCAGGGAGGGCTCAGCCCCAGCATTTT. As protein: CASSLAAGRAQPQHF.

The rearrangement uses TRBV7-6 and TRBJ1-5; weak D call: TRBD1 (5 bases). Between the trimmed V and J ends, which lost 5 bases and 4 bases, there was a span of 15 bases. Germline V lookup: CDR1 SGHVS, CDR2 FNYEAQ. The CDR3 is made up of 15 amino acids. In DNA, the CDR3 is TGTGCCAGCAGCCTAGACAGTCTCGGGAATCAGCCCCAGCATTTT. Translation: CASSLDSLGNQPQHF.

This clonotype appeared many times. The chain is built from TRBV6-1 and TRBJ2-5, with D perhaps matching TRBD1 or TRBD2 (5 bases each). This CDR3 has 13 residues. The V gene lost 6 bases and the J gene lost 5 bases, with 13 bases spanning the gap. Looked up from germline, CDR1 is MNHNS and CDR2 is SASEGT. CDR3 nucleotide sequence: TGTGCCAGCAGCCGAGGGGATTGGGAGACCCAGTACTTC. Translated: CASSRGDWETQYF.

The chain combines TRBV27 with TRBJ2-7, with no clear D. V lost 4 bases to trimming and J lost 5 bases, with 9 bases between them. CDR3 length: 12 amino acids. Germline V lookup: CDR1 MNHEY, CDR2 SMNVEV (reference sequence). The CDR3 loop reads CASSSMGNEQYF. CDR3 nucleotide sequence: TGTGCCAGCAGTTCAATGGGGAACGAGCAGTACTTC.

This clonotype was seen a handful of times. The chain uses TRBV29-1 and TRBJ2-7; the match to TRBD2 covers 10 bases. Per germline, CDR1 SQVTM and CDR2 ANQGSEA. The CDR3 is 14 residues long. V shed 3 bases and J 7 bases; nucleotides not matched to a gene: 9. The chain's CDR3 is CSVDRLAGGGEQYF. In DNA form, the CDR3 reads TGCAGCGTTGATCGTTTAGCGGGAGGAGGGGAGCAGTACTTC.

This sequence joins TRBV20-1 and TRBJ2-5, with a weak D call TRBD2 (7 bases). Germline V gene data show CDR1 as DFQATT and CDR2 as SNEGSKA (reference sequence). The V end was cut by 5 bases, the J end by 5 bases, with 24 bases between. The CDR3 spans 16 residues. CDR3 protein: CSAPSGGGSFHETQYF. CDR3 DNA: TGCAGTGCTCCCTCCGGGGGCGGGAGTTTTCACGAGACCCAGTACTTC.